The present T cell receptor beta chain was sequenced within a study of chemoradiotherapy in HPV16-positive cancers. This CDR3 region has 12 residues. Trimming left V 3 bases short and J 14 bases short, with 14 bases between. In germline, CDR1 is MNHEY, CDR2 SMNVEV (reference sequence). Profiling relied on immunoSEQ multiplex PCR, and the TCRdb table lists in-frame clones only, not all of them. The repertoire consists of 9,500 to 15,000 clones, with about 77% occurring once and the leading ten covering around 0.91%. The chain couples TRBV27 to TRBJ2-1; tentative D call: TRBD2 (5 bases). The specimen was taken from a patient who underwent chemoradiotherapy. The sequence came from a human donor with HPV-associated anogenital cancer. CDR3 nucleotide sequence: TGTGCCAGCAGTTTCCACGGACTGGCTAAGTTCTTC. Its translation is CASSFHGLAKFF.